The 18 T cell receptor beta chains presented below share a single source sample, sequenced in a study of shared clonotypes between healthy human individuals. Assay used: immunoSEQ multiplex PCR; TCRdb lists only in-frame clones, some missing. This sample has approximately 1.5 million clones, with 95% to 99% found just once. The specimen sequenced was naive CD4+ T cells sorted from blood. The subset: CD45RA+ positively selected. These receptors all come from a man aged 30-40 years in good health.

The rearrangement joins TRBV5-1 to TRBJ1-4; 10 bases map to TRBD1. Trimming at V came to 3 bases and at J to 7 bases, leaving 6 bases not matched to a gene. The CDR3 is made up of 15 amino acids. From germline, CDR1 is SGHRS and CDR2 YFSETQ. The CDR3 here is CASSWGQGIGEKLFF. The CDR3, as DNA: TGCGCCAGCAGCTGGGGACAGGGGATAGGTGAAAAACTGTTTTTT.

The chain uses TRBV4-3 and TRBJ2-1; D unresolved. The germline CDR1 and CDR2 sequences are LGHNA and YSLEER. The CDR3 runs to 17 residues. V was pared by 0 bases and J by 0 bases, with 12 bases between. The CDR3 loop reads CASSQDFGRSSYNEQFF. The CDR3 region has the DNA TGCGCCAGCAGCCAAGATTTCGGCCGGAGCTCCTACAATGAGCAGTTCTTC.

This chain uses TRBV4-1 with TRBJ2-7; weak D call: TRBD2 (5 bases). The CDR3 covers 17 residues. V gave up 0 bases and J gave up 3 bases, with 18 bases separating them. Germline CDR1 is MGHRA and CDR2 is YSYEKL. The CDR3 nucleotides read TGCGCCAGCAGCCAAGATTTAACGAGAGGGATTGGCTACGAGCAGTACTTC. Its translation: CASSQDLTRGIGYEQYF.

In DNA form, the CDR3 reads TGTGCCAGCAGCTTACAGGGGCAAGAGACCCAGTACTTC. Translated: CASSLQGQETQYF. The V gene is TRBV11-3, the J gene TRBJ2-5; maybe TRBD1 (6 bases). The CDR3 has 13 residues. Germline-derived CDR1 and CDR2 are SGHNT and YENEEA. V shed 2 bases and J shed 2 bases, with 6 bases lying between them.

The chain recombines TRBV18 with TRBJ1-5, with D possibly matching TRBD1 (5 bases). The germline gives CDR1 KGHSH, CDR2 LQKENI. V was cut by 3 bases and J by 4 bases, with 13 bases left in between. This CDR3 has 15 residues. The CDR3 here is CASSPPGADNQPQHF. CDR3 nucleotide sequence: TGTGCCAGCTCACCTCCCGGGGCGGATAATCAGCCCCAGCATTTT.

Here the CDR3 reads CASSPLGQGRLTGELFF. The CDR3 DNA sequence: TGTGCCAGTAGTCCCCTAGGACAGGGACGCCTCACCGGGGAGCTGTTTTTT. V usage is TRBV19 and J usage is TRBJ2-2; 8 nucleotides match TRBD1. CDR3 length equals 17 residues. CDR1 and CDR2 (germline): LNHDA, SQIVND (reference sequence). The junction had 12 bases not matched to a gene; V was cut back by 5 bases and J by 4 bases. The full variable domain, rest sourced from reference TRBV19 and TRBJ2-2, is DGGITQSPKYLFRKEGQNVTLSCEQNLNHDAMYWYRQDPGQGLRLIYYSQIVNDFQKGDIAEGYSVSREKKESFPLTVTSAQKNPTAFYLCASSPLGQGRLTGELFFGEGSRLTVL.

The rearrangement uses TRBV30 and TRBJ2-7; D not certain. The length of the CDR3 is 13 residues. V was clipped by 2 bases and J by 0 bases, with 8 bases between them. Germline CDR1 and CDR2: GTSNPN and SVGIG (reference sequence). The DNA for the CDR3 is TGTGCCTGGAGTCACGGGCCCTCCTACGAGCAGTACTTC. Residues: CAWSHGPSYEQYF.

The chain couples TRBV5-1 to TRBJ1-1; maybe TRBD1 (6 bases). V dropped 3 bases and J dropped 4 bases, with 13 bases sitting between them. Germline V gives CDR1 SGHRS, CDR2 YFSETQ. This CDR3 is 14 amino acids long. CDR3 sequence (DNA): TGCGCCAGCAGCTCCGTCGGGGGCGGCACTGAAGCTTTCTTT. This encodes CASSSVGGGTEAFF.

J is TRBJ2-5 and V is TRBV10-3, with 10 bases fitting TRBD1. Germline-derived CDR1 and CDR2 are ENHRY and SYGVKD. Trimming at V came to 10 bases and at J to 4 bases, leaving 6 bases not matched to a gene. The CDR3 is 13 residues long. The CDR3 coding sequence is TGTGCCACCTCCGGGACAGGGGCAGAGACCCAGTACTTC. It codes for CATSGTGAETQYF.

The chain is built from TRBV15 and TRBJ1-1; D is unresolved. In germline, CDR1 is LNHNV, CDR2 YYDKDF (reference sequence). V was pared by 0 bases and J by 0 bases, with 5 bases between. The CDR3 has 14 residues. CDR3 loop: CATSRERVNTEAFF. In nucleotides, the CDR3 is TGTGCCACCAGCAGAGAAAGGGTGAACACTGAAGCTTTCTTT. Full variable domain (remainder filled in from reference TRBV15 and TRBJ1-1): DAMVIQNPRYQVTQFGKPVTLSCSQTLNHNVMYWYQQKSSQAPKLLFHYYDKDFNNEADTPDNFQSRRPNTSFCFLDIRSPGLGDTAMYLCATSRERVNTEAFFGQGTRLTVV.

This chain links TRBV27 with TRBJ1-5, with 7 bases that match TRBD1. The germline gives CDR1 MNHEY, CDR2 SMNVEV (reference sequence). The CDR3 length is 15 residues. Unmatched junction bases numbered 10, after V lost 4 bases and J lost 7 bases. DNA of the CDR3: TGTGCCAGCAGTTACCACTCGGACAGGCTCCAGCCCCAGCATTTT. It encodes CASSYHSDRLQPQHF.

The CDR3 nucleotides are TGTGCCAGCAGCTCAACGCAGGGGGCTAACTATGGCTACACCTTC. Translated: CASSSTQGANYGYTF. The rearrangement uses TRBV5-6 and TRBJ1-2; 7 positions match TRBD1. The CDR3 loop spans 15 amino acids. The germline CDR1 and CDR2 sequences are SGHDT and YYEEEE. The J segment lost 0 bases and the V segment lost 3 bases, leaving 5 bases of the junction unmatched.

The chain uses TRBV20-1 and TRBJ2-1, with 8 bases aligning to TRBD1. Per germline, CDR1 DFQATT and CDR2 SNEGSKA (reference sequence). The V segment lost 5 bases and the J segment 8 bases; nucleotides outside the gene matches: 2. The CDR3 consists of 11 residues. CDR3 coding DNA: TGCAGTGCTCCACAGGGGGATGAGCAGTTCTTC. This sequence encodes CSAPQGDEQFF.

This clone was detected only once. Other DNA sequences in the same sample also yield this CDR3. The chain recombines TRBV5-1 with TRBJ2-7; 7 bases line up with TRBD2. This CDR3 contains 13 residues. The ends lost 2 bases at V and 2 bases at J; junction bases unmatched: 1. Germline assignment: CDR1 SGHRS and CDR2 YFSETQ. In DNA form, the CDR3 reads TGCGCCAGCAGCTTAGCGGGACCCTACGAGCAGTACTTC. Translation: CASSLAGPYEQYF.

This chain connects TRBV18 to TRBJ1-1; TRBD1 matches at 8 bases. The V gene's germline CDR1 is KGHSH and CDR2 LQKENI. The CDR3 length is 14 residues. Unmatched junction bases numbered 4, after V lost 3 bases and J lost 4 bases. The CDR3 sequence: CASSPRGQATEAFF. The DNA for the CDR3 is TGTGCCAGCTCACCCAGGGGGCAGGCCACTGAAGCTTTCTTT.

The chain joins TRBV9 to TRBJ2-4, with 7 bases identical to TRBD1. V was pared by 0 bases and J by 1 base, with 10 bases of the junction left unmatched. Per germline, CDR1 SGDLS and CDR2 YYNGEE. This CDR3 comprises 18 residues. CDR3 sequence reads: CASSVAPDRAGAKNIQYF. CDR3 in DNA: TGTGCCAGCAGCGTAGCTCCAGACAGGGCAGGGGCCAAAAACATTCAGTACTTC. The complete variable domain, with remaining parts taken from reference TRBV9 and TRBJ2-4, reads DSGVTQTPKHLITATGQRVTLRCSPRSGDLSVYWYQQSLDQGLQFLIQYYNGEERAKGNILERFSAQQFPDLHSELNLSSLELGDSALYFCASSVAPDRAGAKNIQYFGAGTRLSVL.

About this clone itself: Other DNA sequences in the sample encode the same CDR3. J is TRBJ2-3 and V is TRBV5-4; D is uncertain. V dropped 0 bases and J dropped 6 bases, with 5 bases sitting between them. Germline V gene lookup returns CDR1 SGHNT and CDR2 YYREEE (reference sequence). This CDR3 has 12 amino acids. This chain's CDR3 is CASSLALDTQYF. CDR3 DNA sequence: TGTGCCAGCAGCTTGGCTTTGGATACGCAGTATTTT.

The rearrangement uses TRBV30 and TRBJ2-1, with 7 nucleotides matching TRBD1. CDR1 GTSNPN and CDR2 SVGIG come from the germline V gene (reference sequence). Trimming cost V 5 bases and J 3 bases; bases outside gene matches: 4. This CDR3 comprises 13 residues. The CDR3 reads CAWGRDSYNEQFF. In nucleotides, the CDR3 is TGTGCCTGGGGAAGGGACAGCTACAATGAGCAGTTCTTC.